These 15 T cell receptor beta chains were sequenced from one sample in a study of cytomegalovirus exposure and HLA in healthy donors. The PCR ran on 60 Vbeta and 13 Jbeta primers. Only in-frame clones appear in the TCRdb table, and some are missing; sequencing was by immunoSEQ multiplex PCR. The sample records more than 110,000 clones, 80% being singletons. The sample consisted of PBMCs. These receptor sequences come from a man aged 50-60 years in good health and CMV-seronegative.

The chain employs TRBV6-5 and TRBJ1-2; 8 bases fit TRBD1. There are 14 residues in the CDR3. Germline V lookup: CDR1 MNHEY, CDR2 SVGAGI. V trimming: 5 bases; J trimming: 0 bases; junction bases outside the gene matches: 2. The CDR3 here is CASSRDRTNYGYTF. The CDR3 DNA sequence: TGTGCCAGCAGTAGGGACAGGACTAACTATGGCTACACCTTC.

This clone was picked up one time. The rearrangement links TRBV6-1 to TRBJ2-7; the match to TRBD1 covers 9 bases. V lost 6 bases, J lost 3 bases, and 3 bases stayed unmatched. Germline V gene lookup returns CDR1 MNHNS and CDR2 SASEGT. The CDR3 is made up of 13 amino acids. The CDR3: CASRPDRGYEQYF. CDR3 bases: TGTGCCAGCAGACCGGACAGGGGCTACGAGCAGTACTTC.

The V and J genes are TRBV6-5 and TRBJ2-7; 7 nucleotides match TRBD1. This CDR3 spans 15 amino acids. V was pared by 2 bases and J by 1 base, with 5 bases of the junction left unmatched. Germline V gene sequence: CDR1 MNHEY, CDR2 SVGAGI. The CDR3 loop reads CASSYGTATSYEQYF. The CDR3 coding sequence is TGTGCCAGCAGTTACGGGACAGCCACTTCCTACGAGCAGTACTTC.

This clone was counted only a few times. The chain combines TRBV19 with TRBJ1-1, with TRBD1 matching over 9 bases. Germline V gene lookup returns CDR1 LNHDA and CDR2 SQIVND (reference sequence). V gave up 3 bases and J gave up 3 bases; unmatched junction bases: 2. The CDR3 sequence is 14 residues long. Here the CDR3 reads CASSIDRGDTEAFF. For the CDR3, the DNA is TGTGCCAGTAGTATCGACAGGGGGGACACTGAAGCTTTCTTT.

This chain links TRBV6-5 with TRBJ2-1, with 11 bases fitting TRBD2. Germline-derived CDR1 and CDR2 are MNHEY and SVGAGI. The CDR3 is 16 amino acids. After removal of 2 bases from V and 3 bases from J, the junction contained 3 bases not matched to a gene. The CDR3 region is CASSYAGTSGYNEQFF. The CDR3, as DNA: TGTGCCAGCAGTTACGCTGGGACTAGCGGCTACAATGAGCAGTTCTTC.

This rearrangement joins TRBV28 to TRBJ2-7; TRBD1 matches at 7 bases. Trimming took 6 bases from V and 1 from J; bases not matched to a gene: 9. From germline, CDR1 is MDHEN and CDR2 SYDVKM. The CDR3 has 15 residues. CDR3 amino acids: CASRPPTGLSYEQYF. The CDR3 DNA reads TGTGCCAGCAGACCCCCGACAGGGCTATCCTACGAGCAGTACTTC.

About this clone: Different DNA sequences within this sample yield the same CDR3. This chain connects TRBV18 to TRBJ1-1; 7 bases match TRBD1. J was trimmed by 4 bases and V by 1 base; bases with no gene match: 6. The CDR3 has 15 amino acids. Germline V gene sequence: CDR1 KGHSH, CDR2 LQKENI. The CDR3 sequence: CASSPQEGARTEAFF. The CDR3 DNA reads TGTGCCAGCTCACCACAAGAGGGGGCCCGCACTGAAGCTTTCTTT.

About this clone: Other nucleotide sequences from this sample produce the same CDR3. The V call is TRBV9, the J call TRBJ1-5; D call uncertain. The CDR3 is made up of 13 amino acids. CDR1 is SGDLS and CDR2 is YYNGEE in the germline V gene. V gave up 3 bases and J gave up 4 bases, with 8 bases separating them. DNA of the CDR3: TGTGCCAGCAGCGGGACGGGAAATCAGCCCCAGCATTTT. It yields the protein CASSGTGNQPQHF.

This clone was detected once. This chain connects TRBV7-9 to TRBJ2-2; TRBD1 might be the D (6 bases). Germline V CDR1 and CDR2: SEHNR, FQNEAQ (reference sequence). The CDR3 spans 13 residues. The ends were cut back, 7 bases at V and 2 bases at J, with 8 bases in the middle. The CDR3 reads CASNRENTGELFF. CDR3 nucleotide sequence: TGTGCCAGCAACAGGGAAAACACCGGGGAGCTGTTTTTT.

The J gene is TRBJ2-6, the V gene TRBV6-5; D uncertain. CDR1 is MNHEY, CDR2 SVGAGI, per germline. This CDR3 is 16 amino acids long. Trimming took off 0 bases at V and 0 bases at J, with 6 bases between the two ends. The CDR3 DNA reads TGTGCCAGCAGTTACTCTTCGGGCTCTGGGGCCAACGTCCTGACTTTC. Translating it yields CASSYSSGSGANVLTF.

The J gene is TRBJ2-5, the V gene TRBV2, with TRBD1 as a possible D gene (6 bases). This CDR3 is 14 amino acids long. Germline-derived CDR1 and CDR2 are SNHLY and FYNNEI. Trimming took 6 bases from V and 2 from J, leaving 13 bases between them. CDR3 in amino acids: CASRETGGQETQYF. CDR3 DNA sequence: TGTGCCAGCAGGGAGACAGGTGGACAAGAGACCCAGTACTTC. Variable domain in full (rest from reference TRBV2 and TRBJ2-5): EPEVTQTPSHQVTQMGQEVILRCVPISNHLYFYWYRQILGQKVEFLVSFYNNEISEKSEIFDDQFSVERPDGSNFTLKIRSTKLEDSAMYFCASRETGGQETQYFGPGTRLLVL.

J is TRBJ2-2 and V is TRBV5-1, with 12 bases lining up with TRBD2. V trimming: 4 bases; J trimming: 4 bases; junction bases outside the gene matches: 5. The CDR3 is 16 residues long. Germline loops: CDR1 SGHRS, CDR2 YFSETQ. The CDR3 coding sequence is TGCGCCAGCAGCCGGACTAGCGGGAAGAGCACCGGGGAGCTGTTTTTT. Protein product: CASSRTSGKSTGELFF.

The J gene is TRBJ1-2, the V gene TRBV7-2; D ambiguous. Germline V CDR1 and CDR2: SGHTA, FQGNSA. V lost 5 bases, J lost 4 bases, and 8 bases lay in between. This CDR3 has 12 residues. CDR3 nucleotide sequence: TGTGCCAGCAGCCAGGATCTCTATGGCTACACCTTC. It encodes CASSQDLYGYTF. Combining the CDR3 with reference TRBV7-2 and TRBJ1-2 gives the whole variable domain GAGVSQSPSNKVTEKGKDVELRCDPISGHTALYWYRQSLGQGLEFLIYFQGNSAPDKSGLPSDRFSAERTGGSVSTLTIQRTQQEDSAVYLCASSQDLYGYTFGSGTRLTVV.

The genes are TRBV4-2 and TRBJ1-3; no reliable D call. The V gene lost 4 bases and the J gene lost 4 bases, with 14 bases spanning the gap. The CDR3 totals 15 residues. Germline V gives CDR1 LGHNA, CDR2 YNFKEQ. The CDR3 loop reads CASSPPLGSGNTIYF. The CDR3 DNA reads TGTGCCAGCAGCCCCCCTCTCGGGTCAGGAAACACCATATATTTT.

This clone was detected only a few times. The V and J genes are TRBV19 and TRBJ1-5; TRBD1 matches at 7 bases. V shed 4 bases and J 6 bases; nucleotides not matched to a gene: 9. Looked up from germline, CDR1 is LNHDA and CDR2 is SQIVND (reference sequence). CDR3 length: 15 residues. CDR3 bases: TGTGCCAGTAGTAGGGGGACAGCCCGAAGTCAGCCCCAGCATTTT. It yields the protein CASSRGTARSQPQHF. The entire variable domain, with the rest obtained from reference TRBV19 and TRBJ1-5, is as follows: DGGITQSPKYLFRKEGQNVTLSCEQNLNHDAMYWYRQDPGQGLRLIYYSQIVNDFQKGDIAEGYSVSREKKESFPLTVTSAQKNPTAFYLCASSRGTARSQPQHFGDGTRLSIL.